The clone carrying this TCR beta chain occurred once. A read error may account for a junction end that differs from germline. Produced via immunoSEQ multiplex PCR; TCRdb's table is partial and in-frame only. The sample includes 56,000 or so clones, around 82% of them seen just once. This sample is drawn from a study of memory CD4+ T cells and cytomegalovirus serostatus. Study background: Donors were healthy Belgian adults, 10 or so CMV seropositive and 24 seronegative.

The sort gate was single viable CD3+CD4+CD8-CD45RO+ cells for memory CD4+ T cells. This CDR3 spans 14 amino acids. Looked up from germline, CDR1 is MDHEN and CDR2 is SYDVKM. The rearrangement joins TRBV28 to TRBJ1-2; TRBD1 aligns across 8 bases. Sample: memory CD4+ T cells from blood. The sequence was obtained from an adult in good health and CMV-seronegative. Some clones in this sample may be carry-over from other donors' samples. The CDR3 loop is CASRFGTGYFGYTF. Written as DNA, the CDR3 is TGTGCCAGCCGTTTTGGGACAGGTTACTTCGGCTACACCTTC.